This TCR beta chain was sequenced during a study of blood T cell repertoires in COVID-19. Looking at the study overall: Collection of acute and convalescent COVID-19 samples took place in the United States, Italy and Spain. Sample material is recorded as cDNA or gDNA derived from T cells, B-cell-depleted T cells, or PBMCs.

The CDR3 consists of 15 residues. In germline, CDR1 is SEHNR, CDR2 FQNEAQ (reference sequence). Trimming removed 5 bases from V and 4 bases from J, with 14 bases in between. Under the authors' procedure: Counts of nucleated cells, estimated from reference gene primer amplification, were obtained. TCRdb's copy holds only in-frame clones and misses some; the assay was immunoSEQ multiplex PCR. Clone size and V and J calls were adopted from that table, with D and trimming inferred from the DNA. The data contain approximately 100,000 clones, around four fifths of them seen just once; the ten biggest clones take up roughly 18%.

The TCR comes from a woman aged 55-69 years with acute or convalescent COVID-19. The sample was peripheral blood. The chain joins TRBV7-9 to TRBJ2-2; D is unclear. CDR3 region: CASSAFKQFTGELFF. CDR3 sequence (DNA): TGTGCCAGCAGCGCGTTCAAACAGTTCACCGGGGAGCTGTTTTTT.